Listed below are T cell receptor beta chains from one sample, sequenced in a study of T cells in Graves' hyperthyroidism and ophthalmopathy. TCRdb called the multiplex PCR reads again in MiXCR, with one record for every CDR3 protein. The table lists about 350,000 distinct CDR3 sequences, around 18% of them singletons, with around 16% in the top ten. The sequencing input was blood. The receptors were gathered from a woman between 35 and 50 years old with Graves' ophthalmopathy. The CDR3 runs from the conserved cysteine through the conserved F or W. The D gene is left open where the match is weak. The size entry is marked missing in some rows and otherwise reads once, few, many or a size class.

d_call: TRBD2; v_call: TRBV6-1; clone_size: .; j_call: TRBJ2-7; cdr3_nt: TGTGCCAGCAGTGACCGGACTAGCGGGAGTACAAACGAGCAGTACTTC; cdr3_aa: CASSDRTSGSTNEQYF
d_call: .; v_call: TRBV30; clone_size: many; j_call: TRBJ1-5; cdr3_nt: TGTGCCTGGAGTGCGGGGTTTAGAGGGAGCAATCAGCCCCAGCATTTT; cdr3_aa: CAWSAGFRGSNQPQHF
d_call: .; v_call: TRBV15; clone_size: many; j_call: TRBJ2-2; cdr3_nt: TGTGCCACCAGCAGAGAGATTGGGGGTACCGGGGAGCTGTTTTTT; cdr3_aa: CATSREIGGTGELFF
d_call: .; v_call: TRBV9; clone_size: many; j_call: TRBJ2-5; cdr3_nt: TGTGCCAGCAGCGTGGACACCCAAGAGACCCAGTACTTC; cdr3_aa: CASSVDTQETQYF
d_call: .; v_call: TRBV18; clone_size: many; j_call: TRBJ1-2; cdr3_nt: TGTGCCAGCTCACCAAACAGAGATAATGGCTACACCTTC; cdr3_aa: CASSPNRDNGYTF
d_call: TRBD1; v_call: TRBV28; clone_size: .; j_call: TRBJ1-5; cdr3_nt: TGTGCCAGCAGTGAAGAACAGGGGCGTCGCAATCAGCCCCAGCATTTT; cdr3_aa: CASSEEQGRRNQPQHF
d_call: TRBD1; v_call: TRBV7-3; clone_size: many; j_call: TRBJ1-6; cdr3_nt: TGTGCCAGCAGCTTAAGGGCGACAGGGTCGAATTCACCCCTCCACTTT; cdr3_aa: CASSLRATGSNSPLHF
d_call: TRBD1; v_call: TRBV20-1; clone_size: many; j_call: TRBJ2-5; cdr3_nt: TGCAGTGCTAAGAGACAGGGTATGGAGACCCAGTACTTC; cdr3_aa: CSAKRQGMETQYF
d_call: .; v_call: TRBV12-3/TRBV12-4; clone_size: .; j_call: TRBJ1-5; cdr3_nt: TGTGCCAGCAGTTTCTGGGGATGGCAGCCCCAGCATTTT; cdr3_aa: CASSFWGWQPQHF
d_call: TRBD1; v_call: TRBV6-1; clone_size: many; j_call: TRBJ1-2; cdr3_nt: TGTGCCAGCAGTGCCGAACAGGGGGTGAACTATGGCTACACCTTC; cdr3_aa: CASSAEQGVNYGYTF
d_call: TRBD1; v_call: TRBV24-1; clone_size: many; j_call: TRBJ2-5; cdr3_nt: TGTGCCACCAGTGATTGGGGACAGGGGGCTTTGGAGACCCAGTACTTC; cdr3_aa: CATSDWGQGALETQYF
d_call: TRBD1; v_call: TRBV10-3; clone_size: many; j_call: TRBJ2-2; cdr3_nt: TGTGCCATCAGTTCGACAGGGTACACCGGGGAGCTGTTTTTT; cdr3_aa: CAISSTGYTGELFF
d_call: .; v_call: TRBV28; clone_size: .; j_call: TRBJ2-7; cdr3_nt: TGTGCCAGCAGTTTTCTGGGCCCCTACGAGCAGTACTTC; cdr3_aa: CASSFLGPYEQYF
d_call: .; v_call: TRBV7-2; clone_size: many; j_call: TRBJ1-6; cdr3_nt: TGTGCCAGCAGCTTAGCAATACCCCAGTCCAGCCTTAATTCACCCCTCCACTTT; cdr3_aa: CASSLAIPQSSLNSPLHF
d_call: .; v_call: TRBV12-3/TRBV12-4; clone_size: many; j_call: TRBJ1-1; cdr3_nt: TGTGCCAGCAGTTCTCGGAATGAAGCTTTCTTT; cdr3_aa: CASSSRNEAFF
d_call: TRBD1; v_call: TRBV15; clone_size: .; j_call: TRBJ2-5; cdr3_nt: TGTGCCACCAGCACCGACAGGGTGGGGACCCAGTACTTC; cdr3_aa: CATSTDRVGTQYF
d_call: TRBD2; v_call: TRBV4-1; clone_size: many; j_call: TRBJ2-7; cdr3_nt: TGCGCCAGCAGCCCGGGGGGGACGCCTGTTTCAGGATCCTACGAGCAGTACTTC; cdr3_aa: CASSPGGTPVSGSYEQYF
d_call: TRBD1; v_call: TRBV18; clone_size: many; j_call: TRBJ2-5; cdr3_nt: TGTGCCAGCTCACCTGACAGGGGGCTGGGGGAGACCCAGTACTTC; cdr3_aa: CASSPDRGLGETQYF
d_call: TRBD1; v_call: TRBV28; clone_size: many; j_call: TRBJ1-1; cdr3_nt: TGTGCCAGCAGGAGAAGGTACCTCAGGGGGCAGAACACTGAAGCTTTCTTT; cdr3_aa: CASRRRYLRGQNTEAFF
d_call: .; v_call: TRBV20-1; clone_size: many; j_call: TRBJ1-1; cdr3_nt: TGCAGTGCTAGAGATCCCCTTGGGGGCTATCGTTCCGGCCTCATTTTT; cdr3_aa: CSARDPLGGYRSGLIF
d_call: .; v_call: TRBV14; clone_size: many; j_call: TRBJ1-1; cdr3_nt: TGTGCCAGCAGCCAGAGCCAGGTTGAAGCTTTCTTT; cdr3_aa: CASSQSQVEAFF
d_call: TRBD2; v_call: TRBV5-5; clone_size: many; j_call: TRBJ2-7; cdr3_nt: TGTGCCAGCATACTAGCGGGAGATGGCGAGCAGTACTTC; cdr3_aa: CASILAGDGEQYF
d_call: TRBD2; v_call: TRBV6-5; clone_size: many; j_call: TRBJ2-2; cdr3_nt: TGTGCCAGCTTTAGCGGGAGGGCCCGGACCGGGGAGCTGTTTTTT; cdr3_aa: CASFSGRARTGELFF
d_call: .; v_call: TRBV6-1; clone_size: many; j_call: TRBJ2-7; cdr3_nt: TGTGCCAGCAGTGGACCGGGACCGTTAGTCTACGAGCAGTACTTC; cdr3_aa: CASSGPGPLVYEQYF
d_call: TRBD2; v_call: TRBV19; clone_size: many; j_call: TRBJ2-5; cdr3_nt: TGTGCCAGTAGTATCTGGACTAGCGGAGCAGAGACCCAGTACTTC; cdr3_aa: CASSIWTSGAETQYF
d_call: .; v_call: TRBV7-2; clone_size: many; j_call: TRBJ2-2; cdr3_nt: TGTGCCAGCAGCGCGGACGGCACCGGGGAGCTGTTTTTT; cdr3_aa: CASSADGTGELFF
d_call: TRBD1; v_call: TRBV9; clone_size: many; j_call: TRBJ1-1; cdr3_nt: TGTGCCAGCAGCGCCGGGACAGGTGCTGCGCTGGGAGCTTTCTTT; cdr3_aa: CASSAGTGAALGAFF
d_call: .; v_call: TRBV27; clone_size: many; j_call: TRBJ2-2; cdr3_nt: TGTGCCAGCAGTTTACTCGCGGGGTATTCGGCAGGGACGAACACCGGGGAGCTGTTTTTT; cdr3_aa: CASSLLAGYSAGTNTGELFF
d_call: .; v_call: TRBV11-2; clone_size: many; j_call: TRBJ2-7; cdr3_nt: TGTGCCAGCAGCTTAAGTCAGGCCTTACCGGTGCAGTACTTC; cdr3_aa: CASSLSQALPVQYF
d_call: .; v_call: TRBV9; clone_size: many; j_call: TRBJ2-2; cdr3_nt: TGTGCCAGCAGCGGTACAGAACTCGGGGAGCTGTTTTTT; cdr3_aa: CASSGTELGELFF
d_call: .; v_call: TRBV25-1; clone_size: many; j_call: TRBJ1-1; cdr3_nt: TGTGCCAGCAGTTACCGAGGGTATGGGTCTGAAGCTTTCTTT; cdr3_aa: CASSYRGYGSEAFF
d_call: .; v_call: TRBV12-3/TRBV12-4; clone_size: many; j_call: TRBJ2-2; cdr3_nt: TGTGCCAGCAGCACCGGGGTCACCGGGGAGCTGTTTTTT; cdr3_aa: CASSTGVTGELFF
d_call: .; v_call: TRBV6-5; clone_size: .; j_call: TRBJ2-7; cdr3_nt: TGTGCCAGCAGTTACTTTGCGGCATACGAGCAGTACTTC; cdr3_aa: CASSYFAAYEQYF
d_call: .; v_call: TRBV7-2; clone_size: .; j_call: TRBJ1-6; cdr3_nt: TGTGCCAGCAGCTTAGTGGCAGGGACTAGTAATTCACCCCTCCACTTT; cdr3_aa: CASSLVAGTSNSPLHF
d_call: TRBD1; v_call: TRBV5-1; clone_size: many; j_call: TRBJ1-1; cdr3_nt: TGCGCCAGCAGCTGGAGACAGGGGGACACTGAAGCTTTCTTT; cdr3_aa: CASSWRQGDTEAFF
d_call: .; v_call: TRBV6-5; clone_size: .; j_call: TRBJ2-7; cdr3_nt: TGTGCCAGCAGTTACGAGGGGGCGGGAGATTCGGACGAGCAGTACTTC; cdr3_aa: CASSYEGAGDSDEQYF
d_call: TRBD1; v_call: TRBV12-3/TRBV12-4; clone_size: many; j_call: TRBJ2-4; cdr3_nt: TGTGCCAGCAGTGCCGCTGACAGGGTAGCCAAAAACATTCAGTACTTC; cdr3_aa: CASSAADRVAKNIQYF
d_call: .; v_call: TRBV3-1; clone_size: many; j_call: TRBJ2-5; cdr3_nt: TGTGCCAGCAGCCAAGGGCAAGAGACCCAGTACTTC; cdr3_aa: CASSQGQETQYF
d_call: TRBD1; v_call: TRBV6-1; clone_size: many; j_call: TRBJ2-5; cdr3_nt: TGTGCCAGCAGTGGAGTCCCGGGACAGGGGGCCTGGGAGACCCAGTACTTC; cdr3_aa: CASSGVPGQGAWETQYF
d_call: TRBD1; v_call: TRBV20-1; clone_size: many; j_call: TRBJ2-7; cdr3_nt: TGCAGTGCTAATTCTGGGACAGGCAACTACGAGCAGTACTTC; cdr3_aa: CSANSGTGNYEQYF